These 16 T cell receptor beta chains share one sample of origin, sequenced in a study of vaccination effects on CD4 cells after COVID-19. Assay: immunoSEQ multiplex PCR; the TCRdb copy retains only in-frame clones and omits some. The sample shows roughly 70,000 clones, 65% to 75% of them seen only once. Their target antigens are unknown. In the ViraFEST assay, antigen-specific CD4+ clonotypes were identified by expansion after peptide-pool stimulation. The authors isolated CD4+ T cells after around 9 days of culture. Between March and December 2020, the person had a SARS-CoV-2 infection that PCR confirmed. The material was CD4+ T cells from PBMCs cultured with HIV peptides, obtained before COVID-19 vaccination. Subset reported: HIV-1 Nef peptide pool negative control/reference culture. All receptors derive from a human donor who had a prior SARS-CoV-2 infection.

The J gene is TRBJ2-1, the V gene TRBV5-1, with 11 bases identical to TRBD2. V trimming: 4 bases; J trimming: 8 bases; junction bases outside the gene matches: 17. Germline V gene data show CDR1 as SGHRS and CDR2 as YFSETQ. The CDR3 is made up of 18 amino acids. This CDR3 is CASSPSPSGGLNLHEQFF. The DNA for the CDR3 is TGCGCCAGCAGCCCCTCCCCTAGCGGGGGGTTAAATCTACATGAGCAGTTCTTC.

The V gene is TRBV12-2, the J gene TRBJ2-3; whether TRBD2, the table's D call, matches the DNA was not checked. TRBV12-2 is shown as a pseudogene. The CDR3 sequence is 17 residues long. Here the CDR3 DNA reads TGTGCAAGTCGCTTTACGGGTCAGGGACTAGGGGAGTATACGCAGTATTTT. Residues: CASRFTGQGLGEYTQYF.

The chain combines TRBV12-2 with TRBJ2-3; the DNA was not compared with TRBD2, the D call given in the table. TRBV12-2 is shown as a pseudogene. The CDR3 runs to 20 residues. The CDR3 is CASRLEGLAGGASRTDTQYF. The CDR3 DNA is TGTGCAAGTCGCTTAGAGGGACTAGCGGGGGGCGCATCCAGAACAGATACGCAGTATTTT.

This clone has only a few counts. V usage is TRBV5-6 and J usage is TRBJ2-4, with D hard to call. Deletions cut 5 bases from V and 6 bases from J, with 9 bases between. CDR1 and CDR2 from the germline V gene are SGHDT and YYEEEE. The length of the CDR3 is 12 residues. CDR3 protein: CASSLPRNIQYF. The CDR3 DNA is TGTGCCAGCAGTCTACCTCGAAACATTCAGTACTTC.

This sequence joins TRBV3-1 (or the pseudogene TRBV3-2) and TRBJ1-5; D is uncertain. From germline, CDR1 is LGHDT and CDR2 YNNKEL (reference sequence). The CDR3 sequence is 13 residues long. The V end lost 1 base, the J end lost 12 bases, and 13 bases lay between the germline ends. In DNA form, the CDR3 reads TGTGCCAGCAGCCAAGTTGGAGCGAGCCACCAGCATTTT. This codes for CASSQVGASHQHF.

V gene TRBV21-1 combines with J gene TRBJ2-7; the table gives TRBD1 as D, unverified against the DNA. TRBV21-1 is annotated as a pseudogene. The CDR3 consists of 20 residues. The CDR3 loop is CASSKGNGRGPSKTRYEQYF. In DNA, the CDR3 is TGTGCCAGCAGCAAAGGAAACGGCAGGGGGCCCTCCAAAACTCGCTACGAGCAGTACTTC.

This chain connects TRBV18 to TRBJ2-3; the D gene is possibly TRBD2 (5 bases). V was pared by 3 bases and J by 4 bases, with 11 bases between. Germline V gene sequence: CDR1 KGHSH, CDR2 LQKENI. There are 14 residues in the CDR3. The CDR3 region is CASSPWKRPDTQYF. Here the CDR3 DNA reads TGTGCCAGCTCACCTTGGAAGCGGCCAGATACGCAGTATTTT. Full variable domain (outside the CDR3, taken from reference TRBV18 and TRBJ2-3): NAGVMQNPRHLVRRRGQEARLRCSPMKGHSHVYWYRQLPEEGLKFMVYLQKENIIDESGMPKERFSAEFPKEGPSILRIQQVVRGDSAAYFCASSPWKRPDTQYFGPGTRLTVL.

The genes are TRBV5-1 and TRBJ2-3, with D possibly TRBD1 on 7 matching bases. V lost 1 base and J lost 5, with 8 bases in between. This CDR3 contains 13 residues. The V gene's germline CDR1 is SGHRS and CDR2 YFSETQ. Here the CDR3 DNA reads TGCGCCAGCAGCTTGCAGGGGGGAGATACGCAGTATTTT. Translation gives CASSLQGGDTQYF.

This clone was seen a handful of times. The genes are TRBV27 and TRBJ2-2; TRBD2 matches 10 bases. With V trimmed by 2 bases and J by 0 bases, 6 bases remained unmatched. The CDR3 runs 18 residues. The germline V gene has CDR1 MNHEY and CDR2 SMNVEV (reference sequence). The CDR3 is CASSLEAGGYANTGELFF. DNA for the CDR3: TGTGCCAGCAGTTTAGAAGCGGGGGGGTACGCGAACACCGGGGAGCTGTTTTTT.

The V call is TRBV2, the J call TRBJ1-5; D remains unclear. The CDR3 has 15 amino acids. Trimming removed 3 bases from V and 1 base from J, with 10 bases in between. CDR1 SNHLY and CDR2 FYNNEI come from the germline V gene. CDR3 sequence reads: CASSDGWLSNQPQHF. The CDR3 nucleotides read TGTGCCAGCAGTGATGGGTGGCTAAGCAATCAGCCCCAGCATTTT.

CDR3 DNA: TGTGCCAGCAGCGCCCAATCAGGGTCTTATGGCTACACCTTC. Translating it yields CASSAQSGSYGYTF. The chain carries TRBV9 and TRBJ1-2, with a weak D call TRBD1 (5 bases). This CDR3 has 14 amino acids. Germline V gene data show CDR1 as SGDLS and CDR2 as YYNGEE. Deletions cut 3 bases from V and 5 bases from J, with 14 bases between.

The chain is built from TRBV7-2 and TRBJ2-2; 9 nucleotides align to TRBD2. Germline V gives CDR1 SGHTA, CDR2 FQGNSA. The trim removed 6 bases at V and 5 bases at J, leaving 7 bases unmatched. The CDR3 runs 15 residues. CDR3 nucleotides: TGTGCCAGCAGTCGGGCGGGGGGGTGGACCGGGGAGCTGTTTTTT. This sequence encodes CASSRAGGWTGELFF.

The DNA for the CDR3 is TGCGCCAGCAGCTTGGCAGGACATATGAACACTGAAGCTTTCTTT. As protein: CASSLAGHMNTEAFF. This chain joins TRBV5-1 and TRBJ1-1; TRBD1 might be the D (5 bases). The CDR3 runs to 15 residues. Germline V gene data show CDR1 as SGHRS and CDR2 as YFSETQ. V dropped 0 bases and J dropped 0 bases, with 9 bases sitting between them.

V and J are TRBV5-1 and TRBJ1-2; 10 nucleotides line up with TRBD1. Trimming removed 4 bases from V and 3 bases from J; junction bases left unmatched: 6. This CDR3 has 15 residues. Germline assignment: CDR1 SGHRS and CDR2 YFSETQ. The CDR3 reads CASSRGGTGDYGYTF. DNA of the CDR3: TGCGCCAGCAGCAGGGGGGGGACAGGGGACTATGGCTACACCTTC.

This clone was detected once. The J gene is TRBJ1-4, the V gene TRBV6-5; D is unresolved. This CDR3 is built from 14 residues. With 6 bases removed from V and 0 bases from J, the gap between germline ends came to 8 bases. Germline CDR1 reads MNHEY; CDR2 reads SVGAGI. The chain's CDR3 is CASRHGTTNEKLFF. DNA of the CDR3: TGTGCCAGCAGGCACGGAACAACTAATGAAAAACTGTTTTTT.

CDR3 sequence reads: CASSLAGRGIWETQYF. Written as DNA, the CDR3 is TGTGCCAGCAGCTTAGCCGGGCGGGGGATTTGGGAGACCCAGTACTTC. The gene calls are TRBV7-2 and TRBJ2-5, with 7 positions matching TRBD2. This CDR3 has 16 amino acids. Germline trimming cut 0 bases from V and 5 bases from J; bases unmatched to any gene: 9. Looked up from germline, CDR1 is SGHTA and CDR2 is FQGNSA.